The 8 T cell receptor beta chains below come from one sample, sequenced in a study of T cell changes during pregnancy in multiple sclerosis. Method: immunoSEQ multiplex PCR; TCRdb's copy keeps in-frame clones and lacks some. The data hold approximately 60,000 clones, with approximately 91% observed a single time. Sequencing used peripheral blood, obtained in the second trimester of pregnancy. The receptor set was obtained from a female donor with multiple sclerosis, enrolled in a pregnancy study.

The V and J genes are TRBV28 and TRBJ2-5; D is perhaps TRBD2 (7 bases). This CDR3 region has 13 residues. Trimming removed 5 bases at V and 7 bases at J, with 14 bases between. Germline-derived CDR1 and CDR2 are MDHEN and SYDVKM. The CDR3 bases are TGTGCCAGCAGTCCCGATAGGGGGGGGACCCAGTACTTC. Its protein product is CASSPDRGGTQYF.

This clone has just one count. The chain joins TRBV29-1 to TRBJ1-1, with TRBD1 matching 9 bases. V lost 7 bases to trimming and J lost 9 bases; unmatched junction nucleotides: 9. Germline CDR1 reads SQVTM; CDR2 reads ANQGSEA. This CDR3 spans 12 amino acids. CDR3 nucleotides: TGCAGCGCCTACCGGGACAGGGTAAAAGCTTTCTTT. It yields the protein CSAYRDRVKAFF.

The J gene is TRBJ1-6, the V gene TRBV30; possibly TRBD1 for D (5 bases). V was trimmed by 1 base and J by 9 bases, leaving 19 bases between them. Germline CDR1 GTSNPN, CDR2 SVGIG (reference sequence). The CDR3 has 16 residues. CDR3 sequence: CAWSGPGEPGLSPLHF. The CDR3 DNA reads as TGTGCCTGGAGTGGCCCGGGGGAGCCGGGACTTTCACCCCTCCACTTT.

This rearrangement joins TRBV4-3 to TRBJ2-2; 8 nucleotides line up with TRBD1. V trimming: 6 bases; J trimming: 4 bases; junction bases outside the gene matches: 7. This CDR3 is 15 amino acids long. Germline assignment: CDR1 LGHNA and CDR2 YSLEER. In DNA form, the CDR3 reads TGCGCCAGCAGACATGGGGACAGGTCCACCGGGGAGCTGTTTTTT. This gives the protein CASRHGDRSTGELFF.

The chain recombines TRBV4-1 with TRBJ2-2, with TRBD2 identical over 7 bases. The ends lost 8 bases at V and 0 bases at J; junction bases unmatched: 12. CDR3 length: 17 residues. Germline CDR1 and CDR2: MGHRA and YSYEKL. The CDR3 region is CASGSPWGGSNTGELFF. The CDR3, as DNA: TGCGCCAGCGGGTCCCCTTGGGGGGGGTCGAACACCGGGGAGCTGTTTTTT.

This chain uses TRBV7-9 with TRBJ2-7, with 7 nucleotides matching TRBD1. This CDR3 region has 13 residues. V dropped 6 bases and J dropped 6; count of bases not matched to a gene: 8. Looked up from germline, CDR1 is SEHNR and CDR2 is FQNEAQ (reference sequence). The CDR3 DNA reads TGTGCCAGCAGGCCGTACGACAGGGCCGAGCAGTACTTC. Translated: CASRPYDRAEQYF.

The chain joins TRBV30 to TRBJ1-6; the D gene is possibly TRBD1 (6 bases). The CDR3 has 14 residues. Germline V gene data show CDR1 as GTSNPN and CDR2 as SVGIG (reference sequence). V dropped 4 bases and J dropped 3 bases, with 10 bases sitting between them. CDR3 sequence: CAWKLQGYNSPLHF. CDR3 nucleotides: TGTGCCTGGAAATTACAGGGCTATAATTCACCCCTCCACTTT.

The chain combines TRBV18 with TRBJ1-1; the D is unclear. The CDR3 spans 13 residues. The germline V gene has CDR1 KGHSH and CDR2 LQKENI. Trimming removed 2 bases from V and 3 bases from J, with 7 bases in between. CDR3 sequence reads: CASSPSGDTEAFF. The CDR3 DNA follows: TGTGCCAGCTCACCATCGGGTGACACTGAAGCTTTCTTT.